A single TCR beta chain is shown here with its context. The sample's time point: blood at routine non-recurrence follow-up after resection. Without sorting, whole RNA was sequenced from tumor, nontumor lung or frozen PBMC. Germline CDR1 and CDR2: SQVTM and ANQGSEA. CDR3 length: 12 residues. The ends were cut back, 4 bases at V and 6 bases at J, with 9 bases in the middle. One entry per CDR3 protein, called by TCRdb with MiXCR from the 5' RACE reads. The repertoire holds 9,500 to 13,000 distinct CDR3 sequences, with around 9.1% as singletons. This sample stems from a study of spatial heterogeneity in lung cancer.

The chain couples TRBV29-1 to TRBJ2-2; no clear D. Sequenced material: PBMCs, taken at follow-up. The TCR was taken from a female donor with early-stage non-small cell lung cancer. CDR3 protein: CSVARPPGELFF. The DNA of the CDR3 is TGCAGCGTTGCCCGCCCTCCCGGGGAGCTGTTTTTT.